This TCR beta chain was identified in a study of blood T cell repertoires in COVID-19. For the study at large: Whether acute or convalescent, the COVID-19 samples came from the United States, Italy and Spain.

The CDR3 extends over 15 amino acids. V lost 4 bases, J lost 2 bases, and 6 bases stayed unmatched. CDR1 is LNHNV and CDR2 is YYDKDF in the germline V gene (reference sequence). Per the original data handling: It was from reference gene primer amplification that nucleated cell counts were estimated. Some clones are missing from TCRdb's copy, which holds only in-frame ones; the method was immunoSEQ multiplex PCR. Clone size and V and J calls were adopted from that table, with D and trimming inferred from the DNA. The sample lists over 350,000 clones, 85% to 90% occurring once. The V gene is TRBV15, the J gene TRBJ2-3, with 7 bases lining up with TRBD2. Material: peripheral blood. This sequence originates from a young woman with acute or convalescent COVID-19. CDR3 DNA sequence: TGTGCCACCAGCACGCCAGCGGGGTCCACAGATACGCAGTATTTT. This gives the protein CATSTPAGSTDTQYF.